These T cell receptor beta chains were read from a single sample in a study of cytomegalovirus exposure and HLA in healthy donors. TCRdb's table, derived via immunoSEQ multiplex PCR, lists solely in-frame clones and lacks some. This table has around 130,000 clones, about 82% appearing once. Sequenced sample: PBMCs. The receptors come from a boy aged 5-17 years in good health and CMV-seronegative. The CDR3 runs from the conserved cysteine through the conserved F or W. The order of the fields is clone size, D gene, J gene, V gene, CDR3 DNA, CDR3 protein. The D gene is left open where the match is weak. The size field is filled for only some rows; it gives once, few, many or a size class.

>few|TRBD2|TRBJ2-7|TRBV27
TGTGCCAGCAGTTTAAGGCGGGAGGGCTACGAGCAGTACTTC
CASSLRREGYEQYF
>.|.|TRBJ1-4|TRBV27
TGTGCCAGCAGTTTAGAAGGGAGCGAAAAACTGTTTTTT
CASSLEGSEKLFF
>.|TRBD1|TRBJ1-1|TRBV6-4
TGTGCCAGCAGTTGGGACAGTAAGAACACTGAAGCTTTCTTT
CASSWDSKNTEAFF
>.|TRBD1|TRBJ1-4|TRBV7-6
TGTGCCAGCAGCCCACCCAACGCAGGGGGTGGTGAAAAACTGTTTTTT
CASSPPNAGGGEKLFF
>.|.|TRBJ2-7|TRBV10-3
TGTGCCATCAGTGAGTCGAGCCAGGGCTACGAGCAGTACTTC
CAISESSQGYEQYF
>.|.|TRBJ1-1|TRBV6-5
TGTGCCACCAAGGGGGAACGGACGAACACTGAAGCTTTCTTT
CATKGERTNTEAFF
>once|.|TRBJ1-2|TRBV7-9
TGTGCCAGCAGCTTTGAAACGGACTACTATGGCTACACCTTC
CASSFETDYYGYTF
>.|TRBD1|TRBJ1-3|TRBV2
TGTGCCAGCAGGGGGACAGGGGTGACCGGAAACACCATATATTTT
CASRGTGVTGNTIYF
>.|TRBD1|TRBJ1-2|TRBV15
TGTGCCACCAGCAGCCCCCTTAGACAGGGCGATGACTACACCTTC
CATSSPLRQGDDYTF
>.|.|TRBJ1-3|TRBV7-9
TGTGCCAGCAGCTCCCCGCAGGAATACTCTGGAAACACCATATATTTT
CASSSPQEYSGNTIYF
>.|TRBD1|TRBJ1-4|TRBV11-3
TGTGCCAGCAGCCTAGGGACAGGGTGGGAAAAACTGTTTTTT
CASSLGTGWEKLFF
>.|TRBD2|TRBJ2-1|TRBV7-3
TGTGCCAGCAGCCAATACGGGACTAGCGGGAGGAGAGGGGATGAGCAGTTCTTC
CASSQYGTSGRRGDEQFF
>.|.|TRBJ2-5|TRBV16
TGTGCCAGCAGCCAATCCGGACAGTTACAAGAGACCCAGTACTTC
CASSQSGQLQETQYF
>.|TRBD1|TRBJ1-3|TRBV2
TGTGCCAGCAGTGGTGGGACAGTATTTTCTGGAAACACCATATATTTT
CASSGGTVFSGNTIYF
>once|TRBD1|TRBJ1-1|TRBV15
TGTGCCACCAGCAGAGATGGGACAGAATCGAACACTGAAGCTTTCTTT
CATSRDGTESNTEAFF
>.|TRBD1|TRBJ2-3|TRBV11-3
TGTGCCAGCAGCTTTTGGACAGGGAGCACAGATACGCAGTATTTT
CASSFWTGSTDTQYF
>once|TRBD2|TRBJ2-1|TRBV11-2
TGTGCCAGCAGCTTACGATGGGGCACTAGCGGGGATAATGAGCAGTTCTTC
CASSLRWGTSGDNEQFF
>.|.|TRBJ1-4|TRBV7-9
TGTGCCAGCAGCACTGAAACAGGGCCAGTAAATGAAAAACTGTTTTTT
CASSTETGPVNEKLFF
>.|.|TRBJ2-7|TRBV29-1
TGCAGCGCTGCCAGGGGCCTCTCCTACGAGCAGTACTTC
CSAARGLSYEQYF
>.|TRBD2|TRBJ2-3|TRBV4-3
TGCGCCAGCAGCCAATCCCCTAGCGGGAGTACGGCAGATACGCAGTATTTT
CASSQSPSGSTADTQYF
>.|TRBD1|TRBJ2-3|TRBV4-1
TGCGCCAGCAGCCAAGAAAGTAGGACAGGGGATACGCAGTATTTT
CASSQESRTGDTQYF
>once|.|TRBJ2-2|TRBV7-9
TGTGCCAGCATTCCGGGACTGGGTAACACCGGGGAGCTGTTTTTT
CASIPGLGNTGELFF
>few|.|TRBJ2-7|TRBV2
TGTGCCAGCAGGCCGACAGCGCTCTACGAGCAGTACTTC
CASRPTALYEQYF
>.|.|TRBJ2-5|TRBV15
TGTGCCACCAGCAGAGATTCCTTGGGCATCGAGTACTTC
CATSRDSLGIEYF
>.|.|TRBJ1-4|TRBV6-1
TGTGCCAGCAACAGGGCCCCTAATGAAAAACTGTTTTTT
CASNRAPNEKLFF
>.|.|TRBJ1-3|TRBV25-1
TGTGCCAGCAGTGAGGGCAGCCAATCTGGAAACACCATATATTTT
CASSEGSQSGNTIYF
>.|.|TRBJ2-7|TRBV5-1
TGCGCCAGCAGCCTGGACAACCCCTCGGGGCAGTACTTC
CASSLDNPSGQYF
>once|.|TRBJ1-4|TRBV21-1
TGTGCCAGCAGCAAGGGACAGGGGAATGAAAAACTGTTTTTT
CASSKGQGNEKLFF
>.|.|TRBJ1-1|TRBV7-8
TGTGCCAGCAGCCCGATAGGTTCGGGGGGCGGATTTGAAGCTTTCTTT
CASSPIGSGGGFEAFF
>.|.|TRBJ2-3|TRBV25-1
TGTGCCAGCAGTGGGGGGGGCCTCAGGACAGATACGCAGTATTTT
CASSGGGLRTDTQYF
>.|TRBD2|TRBJ2-1|TRBV4-2
TGTGCCAGCAGCCAAGGTCTAGCGGTCTCCTACAATGAGCAGTTCTTC
CASSQGLAVSYNEQFF
>.|TRBD1|TRBJ2-7|TRBV6-1
TGTGCCAGCAGTGATGGGACAGGGGGATCGCAGGAGCAGTACTTC
CASSDGTGGSQEQYF
>.|TRBD2|TRBJ2-1|TRBV7-9
TGTGCCAGCAGCTTCGTACGACTAGCGGACGACAATGAGCAGTTCTTC
CASSFVRLADDNEQFF
>few|.|TRBJ1-1|TRBV20-1
TGCAGTGCTAGGCCGCGGACTGAAGCTTTCTTT
CSARPRTEAFF
>.|TRBD1|TRBJ1-2|TRBV5-4
TGTGCCAGCAGCCGACAGGGAATGAGAAGCTACACCTTC
CASSRQGMRSYTF
>.|TRBD1|TRBJ1-5|TRBV6-1
TGTGCCAGCAGCTTCGGGGGGGACAGGGGCCAGCCCCAGCATTTT
CASSFGGDRGQPQHF
>.|TRBD1|TRBJ2-6|TRBV19
TGTGCCAGTAGTATCATTGGCGGACAGGTCGTCTCTGGGGCCAACGTCCTGACTTTC
CASSIIGGQVVSGANVLTF
>.|.|TRBJ2-1|TRBV29-1
TGCAGCGTTGAAGCGACACTTCTCGAGCAGTTCTTC
CSVEATLLEQFF
>.|TRBD1|TRBJ2-7|TRBV2
TGTGCCAGCAGTGAAGGGACAGGGCGTCTCTACGAGCAGTACTTC
CASSEGTGRLYEQYF
>few|TRBD2|TRBJ2-1|TRBV4-1
TGCGCCAGCAGCCAATTAGCGGGACTTAACAATGAGCAGTTCTTC
CASSQLAGLNNEQFF
>.|.|TRBJ2-7|TRBV7-2
TGTGCCAGCAGCCTCCCCGGGAGCTACGAGCAGTACTTC
CASSLPGSYEQYF
>.|TRBD2|TRBJ2-1|TRBV30
TGTGCCTCCAGCGGGAACTACAATGAGCAGTTCTTC
CASSGNYNEQFF
>.|TRBD1|TRBJ1-2|TRBV27
TGTGCCAGCAGTTTAAGTAGTGATGGACAGGCTTACTTC
CASSLSSDGQAYF
>.|.|TRBJ1-5|TRBV9
TGTGCCAGCAGCGCCGGGGGGGGTTGGCGGCCCCAGCATTTT
CASSAGGGWRPQHF
>.|.|TRBJ2-2|TRBV25-1
TGTGCCAGCAGTGAATTAGAAACAGCTCCCGGGGAGCTGTTTTTT
CASSELETAPGELFF
>.|TRBD1|TRBJ1-1|TRBV11-3
TGTGCCAGCAGCTTAGAAGGCGGACAGGGAGGTACTGAAGCTTTCTTT
CASSLEGGQGGTEAFF
>.|TRBD2|TRBJ2-1|TRBV5-1
TGCGCCAGCAGCCAGGCCCTAGCGGGGGGCAATGAGCAGTTCTTC
CASSQALAGGNEQFF
>.|TRBD2|TRBJ2-1|TRBV27
TGTGCCAGCAGTTTGGGAGGGTACAATGAGCAGTTCTTC
CASSLGGYNEQFF
>.|TRBD2|TRBJ2-5|TRBV4-2
TGTGCCAGCAGCCAGGGGGGGAGTAAGCCATCGAGGGAGACCCAGTACTTC
CASSQGGSKPSRETQYF
>.|.|TRBJ2-5|TRBV5-8
TGTGCCAGCAGCCCGGGAGACCCTGGGGGAGAGACCCAGTACTTC
CASSPGDPGGETQYF
>.|TRBD1|TRBJ1-1|TRBV13
TGTGCCAGCAGCCTCGGACAGGGGGGGGAAGCTTTCTTT
CASSLGQGGEAFF
>once|TRBD1|TRBJ2-3|TRBV7-2
TGTGCCAGCAGCTTAGCTGGACAGGTGGTAGATACGCAGTATTTT
CASSLAGQVVDTQYF
>.|.|TRBJ2-5|TRBV2
TGTGCCAGCAGCTTCCCTCAGGGGCGTCGGACCCAAGAGACCCAGTACTTC
CASSFPQGRRTQETQYF
>.|.|TRBJ2-1|TRBV30
TGTGCCTGGAGTCTGAGTCCCCCCCTAGCGCACAGCTCCTACAATGAGCAGTTCTTC
CAWSLSPPLAHSSYNEQFF
>once|.|TRBJ1-1|TRBV5-6
TGTGCCAGCAGCCCCCGGGATCAAGGGACTGAAGCTTTCTTT
CASSPRDQGTEAFF
>few|.|TRBJ2-7|TRBV5-1
TGCGCCAGCAGCTTCGATGGACAGACCTACGAGCAGTACTTC
CASSFDGQTYEQYF